The sequence of this TCR beta chain was determined in a study of monozygotic twins with inflammatory bowel disease. Regarding the study as a whole: Repertoires of patients may have been made more variable by differing immunosuppressive treatments. Possibly because of limited power, concordant and discordant twins showed no difference in repertoire similarity.

The template-switching step introduced UMIs that carried a 6-nucleotide sample barcode. Reprocessing the 5' RACE reads, TCRdb reports a single entry for every CDR3 protein and omits DNA. Recorded for this sample: about 200,000 distinct CDR3 sequences. To note about this clonotype: What it binds is unknown.

Per the germline V gene, CDR1 is MNHEY and CDR2 is SVGEGT. There are 13 residues in the CDR3. This receptor was obtained from a human donor with ulcerative colitis or Crohn's disease, or a healthy co-twin of an affected twin (not recorded which). Sequencing was carried out using blood. This chain joins TRBV6-2 or TRBV6-3 and TRBJ1-1. The CDR3 loop reads CASSSHRNTEAFF.